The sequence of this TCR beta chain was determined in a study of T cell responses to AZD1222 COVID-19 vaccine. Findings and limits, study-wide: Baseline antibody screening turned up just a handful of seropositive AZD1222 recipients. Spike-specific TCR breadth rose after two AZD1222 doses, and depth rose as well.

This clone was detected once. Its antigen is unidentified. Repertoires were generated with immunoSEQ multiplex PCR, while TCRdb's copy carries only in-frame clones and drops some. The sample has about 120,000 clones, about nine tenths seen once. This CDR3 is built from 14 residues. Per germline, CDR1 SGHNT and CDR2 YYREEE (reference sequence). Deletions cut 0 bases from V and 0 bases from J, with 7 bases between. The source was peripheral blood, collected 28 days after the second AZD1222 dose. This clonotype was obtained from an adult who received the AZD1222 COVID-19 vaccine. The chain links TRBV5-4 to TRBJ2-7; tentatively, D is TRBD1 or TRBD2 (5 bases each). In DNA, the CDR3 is TGTGCCAGCAGCTTGGGGGGGACCTCCTACGAGCAGTACTTC. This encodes CASSLGGTSYEQYF.